The rows below give T cell receptor beta chains drawn from one sample of a study of T cells in Graves' hyperthyroidism and ophthalmopathy. TCRdb processed the multiplex PCR reads anew with MiXCR; each CDR3 protein has one entry. Here the sample spans roughly 660,000 distinct CDR3 sequences, approximately 15% being singletons. The sequenced material came from blood. These receptor sequences come from a man in his forties or fifties with Graves' hyperthyroidism. Both conserved end residues are part of each CDR3. D genes are given only for firm matches. Clone sizes are given selectively: once, few, many, or a class where the clone is expanded.

cdr3_nt cdr3_aa cdr3_length d_call j_call v_call clone_size
TGTGCCAGCAGCTTAGGGTTACGGGGGAAGAACACCGGGGAGCTGTTTTTT CASSLGLRGKNTGELFF 17 . TRBJ2-2 TRBV7-2 few
TGCAGCGTTGAAATTGGGCAGGGGCCCTACGAGCAGTACTTC CSVEIGQGPYEQYF 14 . TRBJ2-7 TRBV29-1 few
TGCAGTGCTAGAGATGGTGAAGGGTTTTTGTACAATGAGCAGTTCTTC CSARDGEGFLYNEQFF 16 . TRBJ2-1 TRBV20-1 many
TGTGCCAGCAGCCAACTGAGGGGGGTAGCTTTCTTT CASSQLRGVAFF 12 . TRBJ1-1 TRBV7-2 many
TGTGCCAGCAACGGAGGGGAGGCCTACAATGAGCAGTTCTTC CASNGGEAYNEQFF 14 . TRBJ2-1 TRBV2 many
TGTGCCTGGAGGGGACAGGGGCAGAGTGGCTACACCTTC CAWRGQGQSGYTF 13 TRBD1 TRBJ1-2 TRBV30 many
TGTGCCAGCAGCCAAGGAGGGAGCACTTTAAATCAGCCCCAGCATTTT CASSQGGSTLNQPQHF 16 . TRBJ1-5 TRBV14 .
TGTGCCAGCAGTTCGAGGGGGCGCTTCTACGAGCAGTACTTC CASSSRGRFYEQYF 14 TRBD1 TRBJ2-7 TRBV12-3/TRBV12-4 once
TGTGCCAGCAGCACCACGAGCTCCTACAATGAGCAGTTCTTC CASSTTSSYNEQFF 14 . TRBJ2-1 TRBV7-8 .
TGCAGCGCTACACCTCCCCAGGGGTTCGACGAGCAGTACTTC CSATPPQGFDEQYF 14 . TRBJ2-7 TRBV29-1 many
TGTGCCAGCACCTTAGCGGGACCAGGGTACGAGCAGTACTTC CASTLAGPGYEQYF 14 TRBD2 TRBJ2-7 TRBV2 many
TGTGCCAGCAGCTTAGCGTCCCTCATCCTTAATGAAAAACTGTTTTTT CASSLASLILNEKLFF 16 . TRBJ1-4 TRBV7-2 few
TGTGCCAGCAGTGAAGGGGGACCCTGGAGGAGCAATCAGCCCCAGCATTTT CASSEGGPWRSNQPQHF 17 . TRBJ1-5 TRBV2 many
TGTGCCAGCATCGAGGGGACTAGCGGGACCTACGAGCAGTACTTC CASIEGTSGTYEQYF 15 TRBD2 TRBJ2-7 TRBV3-1 few
TGTGCCAGCAGTGAAGCTTTACGTTCCGGGAGAGGTCAAGAGCAGTTCTTC CASSEALRSGRGQEQFF 17 . TRBJ2-1 TRBV6-1 .
TGTGCCAGCAACCCACTAGCGGGAGGGCCGGGCGGGGAGCTGTTTTTT CASNPLAGGPGGELFF 16 TRBD2 TRBJ2-2 TRBV7-9 .
TGTGCCAGCAGCGTCCATGGTCTCCAAGAGACCCAGTACTTC CASSVHGLQETQYF 14 . TRBJ2-5 TRBV9 .
TGTGCCAGCAGCTCCGTTCTAGTGGGGTATGGGAATGAGCAGTTCTTC CASSSVLVGYGNEQFF 16 . TRBJ2-1 TRBV11-2 many
TGTGCCAGCAGTTCAAATGTACTCCCTGGCTACACCTTC CASSSNVLPGYTF 13 . TRBJ1-2 TRBV6-1 many
TGCGCCAGCAGCCGAAATGGCGGGAGGGGAAGCTCCTACGAGCAGTACTTC CASSRNGGRGSSYEQYF 17 TRBD2 TRBJ2-7 TRBV5-1 .
TGTGCCAGTAGTATGGAGGGACAGGGGATTTCTGAGCAGTTCTTC CASSMEGQGISEQFF 15 TRBD1 TRBJ2-1 TRBV19 many
TGCAGTGCTAGGTTGGACCGCTTTTCCTACAATGAGCAGTTCTTC CSARLDRFSYNEQFF 15 . TRBJ2-1 TRBV20-1 few
TGTGCCAGCAGATCCGGACAGAGAGAAACCGAAAAACTGTTTTTT CASRSGQRETEKLFF 15 . TRBJ1-4 TRBV12-3/TRBV12-4 many
TGTGCCAGCAGTTTAGCTAATGGGGTCTACGAGCAGTACTTC CASSLANGVYEQYF 14 . TRBJ2-7 TRBV12-3/TRBV12-4 many
TGTGCCAGCTCACCCAGTACAGGGGAGTCAGAGACCCAGTACTTC CASSPSTGESETQYF 15 TRBD1 TRBJ2-5 TRBV18 many
TGCAGTGCTAGAGTTGGGGCTAGGTCGGGTGGAAGCAATCAGCCCCAGCATTTT CSARVGARSGGSNQPQHF 18 . TRBJ1-5 TRBV20-1 .
TGTGCCAGCAGCGACCACCGGAAGCAGTTCTTC CASSDHRKQFF 11 . TRBJ2-1 TRBV27 many
TGTGCCAGCAGTTTAGATATCGTCGTTCATAATGAGCAGTTCTTC CASSLDIVVHNEQFF 15 . TRBJ2-1 TRBV12-3/TRBV12-4 .
TGTGCCAGCAGTCAGGGGCCTTCCTACAATGAGCAGTTCTTC CASSQGPSYNEQFF 14 . TRBJ2-1 TRBV6-1 few
TGTGCCAGTAGTCCGGGACAGGGGGCGAGAGGAAACACCATATATTTT CASSPGQGARGNTIYF 16 TRBD1 TRBJ1-3 TRBV19 .
TGTGCCAGCAACACAGGGGGCGAGGTAGCTCAGCCCCAGCATTTT CASNTGGEVAQPQHF 15 TRBD1 TRBJ1-5 TRBV28 .
TGTGCCAGCAGCCAAGGCCTTAACCCCATGGCCGGGGAGCTGTTTTTT CASSQGLNPMAGELFF 16 . TRBJ2-2 TRBV3-1 few
TGCAGGGGGGACAGGGGAACAACACCCCTCCACTTT CRGDRGTTPLHF 12 TRBD1 TRBJ1-6 TRBV20-1 .
TGTGCCTGGAGCAACTGGTTGACTAATGAAAAACTGTTTTTT CAWSNWLTNEKLFF 14 . TRBJ1-4 TRBV30 many
TGTGCCAGCAGCCCCCAGGCAGCTAGCAATCAGCCCCAGCATTTT CASSPQAASNQPQHF 15 . TRBJ1-5 TRBV27 many
TGTGCCAGCAGTTCACGACAAGGCCTGGGGCAGTTCTTC CASSSRQGLGQFF 13 . TRBJ2-1 TRBV28 many
TGTGCCAGCTCACGTCAGGGGGCTCCCTCGCTGACCCAGTACTTC CASSRQGAPSLTQYF 15 TRBD1 TRBJ2-5 TRBV18 .
TGTGCCAGCAGCCAAGAAGGCCCGACCACCTACGAGCAGTACTTC CASSQEGPTTYEQYF 15 . TRBJ2-7 TRBV4-2 .
TGTGCCAGCGAGGCTAGCGGGAGCAATGAGCAGTTCTTC CASEASGSNEQFF 13 TRBD2 TRBJ2-1 TRBV27 .
TGTGCCTGGATGGGATTGTTCGCGGGAGGAGATACGCAGTATTTT CAWMGLFAGGDTQYF 15 TRBD2 TRBJ2-3 TRBV30 few